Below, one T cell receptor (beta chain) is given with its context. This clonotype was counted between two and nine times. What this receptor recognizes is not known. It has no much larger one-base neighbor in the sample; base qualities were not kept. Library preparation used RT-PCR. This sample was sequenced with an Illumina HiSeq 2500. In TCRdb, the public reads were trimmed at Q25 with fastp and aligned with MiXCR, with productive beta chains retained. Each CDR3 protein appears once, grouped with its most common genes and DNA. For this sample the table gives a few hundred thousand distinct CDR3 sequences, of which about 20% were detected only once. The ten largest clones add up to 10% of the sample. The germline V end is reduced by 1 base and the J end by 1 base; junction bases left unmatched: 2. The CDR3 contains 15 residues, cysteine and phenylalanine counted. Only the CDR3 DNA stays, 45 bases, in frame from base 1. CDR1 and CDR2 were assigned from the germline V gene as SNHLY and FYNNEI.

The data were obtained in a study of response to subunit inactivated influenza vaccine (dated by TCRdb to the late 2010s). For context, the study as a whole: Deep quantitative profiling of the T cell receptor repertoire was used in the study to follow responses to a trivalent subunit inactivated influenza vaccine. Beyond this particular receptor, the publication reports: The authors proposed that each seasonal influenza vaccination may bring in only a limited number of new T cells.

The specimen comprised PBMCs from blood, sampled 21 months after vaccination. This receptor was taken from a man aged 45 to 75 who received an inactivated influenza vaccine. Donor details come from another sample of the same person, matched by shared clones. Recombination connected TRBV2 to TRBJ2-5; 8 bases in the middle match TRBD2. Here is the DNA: TGTGCCAGCAGTGAAGGACTAGCGACCCAAGAGACCCAGTACTTC. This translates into CASSEGLATQETQYF.